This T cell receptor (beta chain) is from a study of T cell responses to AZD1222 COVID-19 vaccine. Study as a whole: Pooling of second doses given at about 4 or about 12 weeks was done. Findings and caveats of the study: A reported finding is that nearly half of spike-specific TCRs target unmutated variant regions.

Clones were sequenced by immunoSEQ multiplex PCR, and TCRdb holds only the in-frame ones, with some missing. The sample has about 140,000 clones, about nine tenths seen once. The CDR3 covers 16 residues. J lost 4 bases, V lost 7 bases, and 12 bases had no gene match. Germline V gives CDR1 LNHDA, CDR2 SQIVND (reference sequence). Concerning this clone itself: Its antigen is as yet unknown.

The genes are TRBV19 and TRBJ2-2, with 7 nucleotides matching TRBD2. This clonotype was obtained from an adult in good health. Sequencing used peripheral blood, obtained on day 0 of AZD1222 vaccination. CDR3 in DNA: TGTGCCAGTACTCCCCCGGGACTACTACTCACCGGGGAGCTGTTTTTT. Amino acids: CASTPPGLLLTGELFF.